Listed here is a single T cell receptor (beta chain). Antigen specificity is unknown. The limits of the CDR3 on the DNA are not certain, so only TCRdb's listed CDR3 is given. These data belong to a study of cytomegalovirus exposure and HLA in healthy donors. The study's findings and limits: The authors enumerated 150 to 200 TCR beta chains as linked to cytomegalovirus.

The method was immunoSEQ multiplex PCR; TCRdb's version includes in-frame clones alone and lacks a portion of them. The sample contains more than 55,000 clones, roughly nine tenths of which appear only once. This clonotype originated in a woman between 18 and 30 years old in good health and CMV-seronegative. Sequencing was carried out using PBMCs.

The CDR3 region is CASSKVGQGNLRYGYTF. The V call is TRBV21-1, the J call TRBJ1-2; the table names TRBD1, a call not compared with the DNA. TRBV21-1 is a listed pseudogene. The CDR3 spans 17 amino acids, including both terminal residues.